This T cell receptor beta chain was recorded in a study of cytomegalovirus exposure and HLA in healthy donors. With 60 Vbeta and 13 Jbeta primers, the PCR was carried out. Sequenced by immunoSEQ multiplex PCR; TCRdb stores in-frame clones only, minus some. The table shows around 150,000 clones, with around four fifths occurring only once. The CDR3 is 16 amino acids. Looked up from germline, CDR1 is SGHTA and CDR2 is FQGNSA. The trim removed 6 bases at V and 3 bases at J, leaving 5 bases unmatched. The chain has TRBV7-2 and TRBJ2-1; 13 nucleotides agree with TRBD2. Source material: PBMCs. The sequence was obtained from a man younger than 35 in good health and CMV-seronegative. The CDR3 DNA follows: TGTGCCAGCAGTACTAGCGGGGGGGCCTTCTACAATGAGCAGTTCTTC. Its protein product is CASSTSGGAFYNEQFF.